These 18 T cell receptor beta chains share one sample of origin, sequenced in a study of cytomegalovirus exposure and HLA in healthy donors. It was with 60 Vbeta and 13 Jbeta primers that the PCR ran. Libraries were prepared by immunoSEQ multiplex PCR; TCRdb keeps only in-frame clonotypes and omits some of them. This sample has 160,000 or so clones; roughly 80% occur once, and the top ten carry around 2.4%. Sequencing input: PBMCs. The receptors here all came from a female donor in good health and CMV-seronegative.

The chain is built from TRBV19 and TRBJ1-5; no clear D gene. CDR1 and CDR2 (germline): LNHDA, SQIVND (reference sequence). This CDR3 has 15 amino acids. V lost 5 bases and J 3 bases, leaving 14 bases between the germline ends. The CDR3 sequence is CASSPEGGNNQPQHF. The CDR3 bases are TGTGCCAGTAGTCCAGAGGGAGGGAACAATCAGCCCCAGCATTTT.

The chain uses TRBV9 and TRBJ2-3, with 11 bases that match TRBD2. With V trimmed by 0 bases and J by 2 bases, 14 bases remained unmatched. The CDR3 length is 20 residues. Germline assignment: CDR1 SGDLS and CDR2 YYNGEE. The chain's CDR3 is CASSVAIAGGPESITDTQYF. The DNA of the CDR3 is TGTGCCAGCAGCGTAGCCATAGCGGGGGGGCCGGAGTCCATCACAGATACGCAGTATTTT.

V is TRBV4-1 and J is TRBJ1-4, with D hard to call. V lost 0 bases, J lost 7 bases, and 15 bases lay in between. CDR1 MGHRA and CDR2 YSYEKL come from the germline V gene. The CDR3 spans 16 residues. DNA for the CDR3: TGCGCCAGCAGCCAAGACCGGCCTGGGAGACCTGAAAAACTGTTTTTT. It translates to CASSQDRPGRPEKLFF.

The CDR3 protein is CASSLSGTGFRAFF. CDR3 DNA sequence: TGCGCCAGCAGCCTCTCCGGGACAGGGTTTAGGGCTTTCTTT. V is TRBV4-3 and J is TRBJ1-1, with 9 bases identical to TRBD1. The germline V gene has CDR1 LGHNA and CDR2 YSLEER. This CDR3 comprises 14 residues. With V trimmed by 4 bases and J by 11 bases, 11 bases remained unmatched.

The gene calls are TRBV4-3 and TRBJ2-7; tentative D call: TRBD2 (6 bases). Trimming took 2 bases from V and 0 from J, leaving 14 bases between them. CDR1 and CDR2 (germline): LGHNA, YSLEER. The CDR3 consists of 16 residues. The CDR3 bases are TGCGCCAGCAGCCAACAAGGGACTTCCAGCTCCTACGAGCAGTACTTC. Protein sequence: CASSQQGTSSSYEQYF.

The chain is built from TRBV28 and TRBJ1-1, with TRBD1 as a possible D gene (6 bases). Trimming shortened V by 8 bases and J by 11 bases, and 15 bases separated the two germline ends. The CDR3 spans 11 residues. Germline V lookup: CDR1 MDHEN, CDR2 SYDVKM. Here the CDR3 DNA reads TGTGCCAGCCGGGGGGGCAACGGCGCTTTCTTT. It translates to CASRGGNGAFF.

This clone was detected only a few times. The gene calls are TRBV4-1 and TRBJ1-1; D perhaps matches TRBD1 (6 bases). CDR3 length equals 18 residues. Trimming removed 3 bases at V and 0 bases at J, with 20 bases between. Germline V gene sequence: CDR1 MGHRA, CDR2 YSYEKL. CDR3 in DNA: TGCGCCAGCAGCCAGGGGGGGACACGTGGGGGACTGAACACTGAAGCTTTCTTT. Its protein product is CASSQGGTRGGLNTEAFF.

This clone was seen more than once but under ten times. The chain employs TRBV13 and TRBJ1-2, with no clear D. V was trimmed by 5 bases and J by 5 bases, leaving 12 bases between them. The CDR3 has 13 residues. Per the germline V gene, CDR1 is PRHDT and CDR2 is FYEKMQ (reference sequence). CDR3 coding DNA: TGTGCCAGCAGCCCGCAGGCGAAATATGGCTACACCTTC. This translates into CASSPQAKYGYTF. Using reference TRBV13 and TRBJ1-2 for the parts outside the CDR3, the full variable domain is AAGVIQSPRHLIKEKRETATLKCYPIPRHDTVYWYQQGPGQDPQFLISFYEKMQSDKGSIPDRFSAQQFSDYHSELNMSSLELGDSALYFCASSPQAKYGYTFGSGTRLTVV.

The chain is built from TRBV27 and TRBJ2-7; TRBD1 matches 8 bases. J lost 3 bases, V lost 5 bases, and 18 bases had no gene match. The germline V gene encodes CDR1 MNHEY and CDR2 SMNVEV (reference sequence). The CDR3 runs 18 residues. CDR3 in DNA: TGTGCCAGCAGTCCTGGGATTTCAGGGACAGGAGCCATCTACGAGCAGTACTTC. Protein sequence: CASSPGISGTGAIYEQYF.

Details on this clone: At one boundary the junction diverges from the germline segment, which might be a read error. J is TRBJ2-5 and V is TRBV6-1, with 9 bases aligning to TRBD2. Germline loops: CDR1 MNHNS, CDR2 SASEGT. The CDR3 length is 15 residues. DNA for the CDR3: TGTGCCGGCAGTGAACCCGGACTAGCGAGGGAGACCCAGTACTTC. Encoded protein: CAGSEPGLARETQYF.

The chain has TRBV19 and TRBJ1-5, with a weak D call TRBD1 (6 bases). The CDR3 runs 18 residues. V dropped 4 bases and J dropped 3 bases, with 22 bases sitting between them. From germline, CDR1 is LNHDA and CDR2 SQIVND (reference sequence). CDR3 sequence: CASSKAPRQAGTNQPQHF. In DNA form, the CDR3 reads TGTGCCAGTAGTAAAGCCCCCCGACAGGCAGGTACCAATCAGCCCCAGCATTTT.

The rearrangement uses TRBV6-5 and TRBJ1-1; perhaps TRBD1 as D (6 bases). The ends were cut back, 7 bases at V and 1 base at J, with 10 bases in the middle. This CDR3 contains 13 residues. Germline V gene sequence: CDR1 MNHEY, CDR2 SVGAGI. The CDR3 loop is CASTVDRNTEAFF. CDR3 coding DNA: TGTGCCAGCACCGTGGACAGGAACACTGAAGCTTTCTTT.

This clone was detected only a few times. Other DNA sequences within the sample encode an identical CDR3. J is TRBJ1-3 and V is TRBV2, with 8 bases identical to TRBD1. Trimming removed 6 bases from V and 6 bases from J; junction bases left unmatched: 4. The V gene's germline CDR1 is SNHLY and CDR2 FYNNEI. There are 13 residues in the CDR3. The CDR3: CASSLGQANTIYF. CDR3 coding DNA: TGTGCCAGCAGCTTGGGACAGGCAAACACCATATATTTT.

The V gene is TRBV7-2, the J gene TRBJ2-5, with unresolved D. The last part of the DNA fits TRBJ2-7 better; the J call may be wrong. The CDR3 extends over 14 amino acids. Germline V gene sequence: CDR1 SGHTA, CDR2 FQGNSA. CDR3 sequence (DNA): TGTGCCAGCAGCTTGCCGGGTGGAGCCTACGAGCAGTACTTC. This translates into CASSLPGGAYEQYF.

The genes are TRBV29-1 and TRBJ1-4; weak D call: TRBD1 (5 bases). The V gene lost 5 bases and the J gene lost 8 bases, with 12 bases spanning the gap. The CDR3 loop spans 12 amino acids. CDR1 and CDR2 (germline): SQVTM, ANQGSEA. The CDR3 is CSVCQGREKLFF. The DNA for the CDR3 is TGCAGCGTTTGTCAGGGCCGGGAAAAACTGTTTTTT.

CDR3 nucleotide sequence: TGTGCCAGCAGCGCGGGGGACGGATCCTCCTACGAGCAGTACTTC. Amino acid sequence: CASSAGDGSSYEQYF. V is TRBV9 and J is TRBJ2-7, with D tentatively TRBD2 (6 bases). Deletions cut 3 bases from V and 0 bases from J, with 13 bases between. The CDR3 covers 15 residues. The V gene's germline CDR1 is SGDLS and CDR2 YYNGEE. The whole variable domain, remainder taken from reference TRBV9 and TRBJ2-7, is DSGVTQTPKHLITATGQRVTLRCSPRSGDLSVYWYQQSLDQGLQFLIQYYNGEERAKGNILERFSAQQFPDLHSELNLSSLELGDSALYFCASSAGDGSSYEQYFGPGTRLTVT.

This clone was seen only once. CDR3 loop: CASRKTPVRRQGGNQPQHF. CDR3 in DNA: TGTGCCAGCAGAAAAACGCCGGTCAGGCGACAGGGGGGCAATCAGCCCCAGCATTTT. The rearrangement uses TRBV21-1 and TRBJ1-5; TRBD1 was called by the table and not checked on the DNA. TRBV21-1 represents a pseudogene. This CDR3 contains 19 residues.

This clone was recorded only once. The chain links TRBV7-2 to TRBJ1-3; D is uncertain. This CDR3 has 15 residues. The germline V gene has CDR1 SGHTA and CDR2 FQGNSA. V was shortened by 2 bases and J by 3 bases, with 11 bases between the two germline ends. The DNA for the CDR3 is TGTGCCAGCAGCTTACAGGCTAGCTATGGAAACACCATATATTTT. It is translated as CASSLQASYGNTIYF.